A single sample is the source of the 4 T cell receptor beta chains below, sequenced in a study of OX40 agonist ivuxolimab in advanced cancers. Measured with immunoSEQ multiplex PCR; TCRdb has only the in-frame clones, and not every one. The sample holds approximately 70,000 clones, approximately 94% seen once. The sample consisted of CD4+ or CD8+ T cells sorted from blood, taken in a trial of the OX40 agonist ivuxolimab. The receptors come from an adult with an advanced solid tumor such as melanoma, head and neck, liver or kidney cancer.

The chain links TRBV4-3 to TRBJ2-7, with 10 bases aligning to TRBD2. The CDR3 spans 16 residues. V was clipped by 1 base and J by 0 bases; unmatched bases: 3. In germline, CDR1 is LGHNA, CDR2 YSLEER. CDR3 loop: CASSQVPSGSSYEQYF. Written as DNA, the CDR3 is TGCGCCAGCAGCCAAGTTCCTAGCGGGAGCTCCTACGAGCAGTACTTC.

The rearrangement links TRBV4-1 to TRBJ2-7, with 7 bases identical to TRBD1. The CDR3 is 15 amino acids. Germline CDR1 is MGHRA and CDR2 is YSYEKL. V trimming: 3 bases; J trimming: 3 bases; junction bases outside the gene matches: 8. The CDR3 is CASSHRDSGNYEQYF. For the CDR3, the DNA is TGCGCCAGCAGCCACCGGGACAGCGGAAACTACGAGCAGTACTTC.

DNA for the CDR3: TGTGCCAGCTTGGCAGGGGATAGCAATCAGCCCCAGCATTTT. This translates into CASLAGDSNQPQHF. The rearrangement links TRBV6-6 to TRBJ1-5; possibly TRBD1 for D (6 bases). Germline V gene sequence: CDR1 MNHNY, CDR2 SVGAGI (reference sequence). Trimming removed 8 bases at V and 0 bases at J, with 11 bases between. This CDR3 contains 14 residues.

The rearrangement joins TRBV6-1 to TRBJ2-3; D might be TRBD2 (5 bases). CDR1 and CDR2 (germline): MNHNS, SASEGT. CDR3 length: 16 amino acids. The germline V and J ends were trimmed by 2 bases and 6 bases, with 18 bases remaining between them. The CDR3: CASSEPASSRADTQYF. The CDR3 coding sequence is TGTGCCAGCAGTGAACCGGCCAGTTCGCGGGCTGATACGCAGTATTTT.